A single sample gave rise to the 12 T cell receptor beta chains below, sequenced in a study of molecular identifiers for immune sequencing clone quantification. TCRdb ran MiXCR on the PCR reads and lists one entry per CDR3 protein. The table includes over 9,000 distinct CDR3 sequences, 14% detected once. What was sequenced was naive CD8+ T cells from blood, with Jurkat cell RNA spiked in. Noted subset: FACS-sorted CD8+CD4-CCR7+CD45RA+ naive T cells. Receptors originate from a human donor in good health. Some libraries in this study had Jurkat cell RNA spiked in.

This clonotype occurred many times. V usage is TRBV12-3 or TRBV12-4 and J usage is TRBJ2-7, with D perhaps being TRBD1 or TRBD2 (5 bases each). Trimming cost V 3 bases and J 3 bases, with 12 bases left between them. This CDR3 comprises 14 residues. The chain's CDR3 is CASSLPGRDYEQYF. CDR3 nucleotides: TGTGCCAGCAGTTTGCCAGGGAGAGACTACGAGCAGTACTTC.

The chain uses TRBV4-1 and TRBJ1-5; TRBD1 aligns across 7 bases. Germline trimming cut 8 bases from V and 3 bases from J; bases unmatched to any gene: 10. CDR3 length equals 15 residues. CDR1 and CDR2 (germline): MGHRA, YSYEKL. In nucleotides, the CDR3 is TGCGCCAGCGGCCTAAACAGGGGAAACAATCAGCCCCAGCATTTT. It is translated as CASGLNRGNNQPQHF.

This clonotype was observed a single time. The junction departs from the called germline gene at one end, perhaps through a read error. The J gene is TRBJ1-1, the V gene TRBV4-3; 8 nucleotides agree with TRBD1. The CDR3 is 17 residues long. Germline V CDR1 and CDR2: LGHNA, YSLEER. CDR3 in amino acids: CASSLRQGLRMNTKAFF. CDR3 DNA: TGCGCCAGCAGCCTCCGACAGGGGCTACGTATGAACACTAAAGCTTTCTTC.

Concerning this clonotype itself: Since a much larger clone is just one base distant, this may be a read error. This chain connects TRBV28 to TRBJ2-5; no definite D call. This CDR3 region has 14 residues. Germline-derived CDR1 and CDR2 are MDHEN and SYDVKM. V shed 3 bases and J shed 5 bases, with 13 bases lying between them. CDR3 in amino acids: CASSFLGIGETQYF. CDR3 bases: TGTGCCAGCAGTTTTCTGGGGATTGGGGAGACCCAGTACTTC.

Details on this clonotype: A much larger clonotype is one base distant, so this may be a read error. V gene TRBV4-3 combines with J gene TRBJ2-2; a weak D match, TRBD2 (7 bases). Germline V gene lookup returns CDR1 LGHNA and CDR2 YSLEER. The CDR3 runs 15 residues. The CDR3 loop reads CASGHAGAGSGELFF. The CDR3 DNA follows: TGCGCCAGCGGCCATGCGGGGGCCGGCTCCGGGGAGCTGTTTTTT.

This clonotype was found many times. The rearrangement links TRBV7-9 to TRBJ2-2; either TRBD1 or TRBD2 may fit D (5 bases each). This CDR3 region has 17 residues. In germline, CDR1 is SEHNR, CDR2 FQNEAQ (reference sequence). Trimming removed 4 bases from V and 0 bases from J, with 15 bases in between. The CDR3 coding sequence is TGTGCCAGCAGCTGGGGACCACCTACCGCGAACACCGGGGAGCTGTTTTTT. Translation: CASSWGPPTANTGELFF.

This clonotype was seen many times. The rearrangement joins TRBV27 to TRBJ2-7; D not certain. CDR1 and CDR2 (germline): MNHEY, SMNVEV (reference sequence). V was pared by 2 bases and J by 0 bases, with 2 bases between. The CDR3 has 12 residues. CDR3 bases: TGTGCCAGCAGTTTAGACTCCTACGAGCAGTACTTC. Protein: CASSLDSYEQYF.

As to this clonotype: This could be a read error, since a much larger clone is one nucleotide away. This chain joins TRBV4-2 and TRBJ2-1, with no clear D. Germline CDR1 reads LGHNA; CDR2 reads YNFKEQ. Trimming cost V 1 base and J 8 bases, with 9 bases left between them. There are 13 residues in the CDR3. CDR3 region: CASSQALSDEQFF. The CDR3 region has the DNA TGTGCCAGCAGCCAAGCCTTATCCGATGAGCAGTTCTTC.

This clonotype is labeled as medium-sized (0.01 to 0.1%). The chain combines TRBV7-9 with TRBJ2-3; no reliable D call. Germline loops: CDR1 SEHNR, CDR2 FQNEAQ (reference sequence). The CDR3 length is 13 residues. The V and J ends lost 5 bases and 11 bases respectively, with 17 bases between them. This CDR3 reads CASSPDWSTGQYF. The CDR3 DNA follows: TGTGCCAGCAGCCCCGACTGGTCAACCGGGCAGTATTTT.

A note on this clonotype: With a much larger clone just one base away, this may be a read error. This chain uses TRBV19 with TRBJ2-2; perhaps TRBD1 as D (5 bases). Germline CDR1 LNHDA, CDR2 SQIVND (reference sequence). The CDR3 extends over 15 amino acids. Trimming left V 3 bases short and J 2 bases short, with 10 bases between. Here the CDR3 reads CASSMLTVNTGELFF. As DNA, the CDR3 is TGTGCCAGTAGTATGCTGACAGTAAACACCGGGGAGCTGTTTTTT.

This clonotype was seen many times. This chain connects TRBV5-5 to TRBJ2-2; D may be TRBD1 (6 bases). The germline V gene encodes CDR1 SGHKS and CDR2 YYEKEE (reference sequence). V was pared by 5 bases and J by 1 base, with 12 bases between. This CDR3 is 15 amino acids long. The DNA for the CDR3 is TGTGCCAGCAGGCACGGGACACAGAACACCGGGGAGCTGTTTTTT. It codes for CASRHGTQNTGELFF.

This clonotype was seen many times. The chain links TRBV13 to TRBJ2-6, with D possibly being TRBD2 (5 bases). V shed 5 bases and J shed 2 bases, with 16 bases lying between them. This CDR3 has 17 amino acids. Germline values: CDR1 PRHDT, CDR2 FYEKMQ (reference sequence). CDR3 sequence reads: CASSGPLGVAGANVLTF. CDR3 DNA sequence: TGTGCCAGCAGCGGACCTCTCGGGGTCGCTGGGGCCAACGTCCTGACTTTC.